One sample yielded the 21 T cell receptor beta chains listed below, sequenced in a study of cytomegalovirus exposure and HLA in healthy donors. This PCR relied on a set of 60 Vbeta primers and 13 Jbeta primers. TCRdb keeps only in-frame clones here, not all; method: immunoSEQ multiplex PCR. The sample carries about 160,000 clones, 70% to 90% recorded once. Input material: PBMCs. All receptors derive from a woman between 18 and 30 years old in good health and CMV-seronegative.

The chain joins TRBV7-9 to TRBJ2-3, with TRBD2 matching 7 bases. With V trimmed by 4 bases and J by 6 bases, 13 bases remained unmatched. The germline CDR1 and CDR2 sequences are SEHNR and FQNEAQ (reference sequence). CDR3 length equals 16 residues. Here the CDR3 DNA reads TGTGCCAGCAGCTCCCCCTGGGGGGGTTTAGGCGATACGCAGTATTTT. This translates into CASSSPWGGLGDTQYF.

The chain has TRBV19 and TRBJ2-1; the D is unclear. The CDR3 covers 15 residues. CDR1 and CDR2 from the germline V gene are LNHDA and SQIVND (reference sequence). Trimming took off 3 bases at V and 5 bases at J, with 14 bases between the two ends. This CDR3 is CASSMPEFANNEQFF. CDR3 DNA: TGTGCCAGTAGTATGCCAGAATTCGCCAACAATGAGCAGTTCTTC.

Only a few counts were recorded for this clone. The chain is built from TRBV7-9 and TRBJ2-3, with D possibly being TRBD1 (6 bases). The CDR3 totals 15 residues. The V end was cut by 5 bases, the J end by 0 bases, with 12 bases between. The V gene's germline CDR1 is SEHNR and CDR2 FQNEAQ (reference sequence). The CDR3 is CASSPRDKSTDTQYF. CDR3 coding DNA: TGTGCCAGCAGCCCCCGGGACAAAAGCACAGATACGCAGTATTTT.

The V gene is TRBV6-1, the J gene TRBJ2-1, with TRBD2 as a possible D gene (5 bases). Germline V gene data show CDR1 as MNHNS and CDR2 as SASEGT. There are 17 residues in the CDR3. The V end lost 4 bases, the J end lost 2 bases, and 18 bases lay between the germline ends. CDR3 amino acids: CASSVAKGRQAYNEQFF. The DNA for the CDR3 is TGTGCCAGCAGTGTAGCGAAAGGCAGGCAAGCCTACAATGAGCAGTTCTTC.

The V and J genes are TRBV6-5 and TRBJ1-4; D perhaps matches TRBD1 (5 bases). In germline, CDR1 is MNHEY, CDR2 SVGAGI. The CDR3 is 14 residues long. V shed 1 base and J shed 5 bases, with 8 bases lying between them. The DNA for the CDR3 is TGTGCCAGCAGTTACTGGAGGGGAAATGAAAAACTGTTTTTT. Translating gives CASSYWRGNEKLFF.

V is TRBV4-1 and J is TRBJ1-2; 7 bases are a match to TRBD1. Germline V gene data show CDR1 as MGHRA and CDR2 as YSYEKL. The CDR3 is 17 amino acids. V lost 2 bases, J lost 2 bases, and 11 bases stayed unmatched. The CDR3 nucleotides are TGCGCCAGCAGCCAACGCCCCGGGACAGAAAAAAACTATGGCTACACCTTC. Translation: CASSQRPGTEKNYGYTF.

V is TRBV6-5 and J is TRBJ2-1; D may be TRBD1 (6 bases). CDR1 is MNHEY, CDR2 SVGAGI, per germline. This CDR3 contains 16 residues. V lost 2 bases and J lost 8, with 19 bases in between. DNA for the CDR3: TGTGCCAGCAGTTACCACTCGGCCCCGGACAGTGATGAGCAGTTCTTC. Its translation: CASSYHSAPDSDEQFF.

V and J are TRBV14 and TRBJ1-2, with D possibly TRBD1 on 5 matching bases. The V and J ends lost 4 bases and 2 bases respectively, with 11 bases between them. Germline V lookup: CDR1 SGHDN, CDR2 FVKESK. This CDR3 region has 14 residues. Here the CDR3 reads CASSRAGRNYGYTF. The CDR3 DNA reads as TGTGCCAGCAGCCGAGCGGGACGGAACTATGGCTACACCTTC.

The chain joins TRBV7-3 to TRBJ2-5, with D tentatively TRBD2 (5 bases). Germline V gives CDR1 SGHTA, CDR2 FQGTGA. Trimming stripped 3 bases from V and 2 bases from J, with 7 bases between. The length of the CDR3 is 13 residues. CDR3 DNA sequence: TGTGCCAGCAGCTTCGGGAATCAAGAGACCCAGTACTTC. This codes for CASSFGNQETQYF.

The V gene is TRBV6-1, the J gene TRBJ1-1; no clear D. Trimming removed 7 bases at V and 1 base at J, with 16 bases between. Germline CDR1 is MNHNS and CDR2 is SASEGT. CDR3 size: 15 residues. The CDR3 region is CASTKRLGWNTEAFF. The CDR3 DNA follows: TGTGCCAGCACCAAAAGGCTGGGCTGGAACACTGAAGCTTTCTTT.

This chain joins TRBV5-1 and TRBJ1-1; D may be TRBD1 (6 bases). CDR3 size: 16 residues. Trimming removed 1 base at V and 1 base at J, with 14 bases between. Germline V gives CDR1 SGHRS, CDR2 YFSETQ. The CDR3 region has the DNA TGCGCCAGCAGCTTGATCCGGGACACGGGGAACACTGAAGCTTTCTTT. It specifies CASSLIRDTGNTEAFF.

The chain joins TRBV4-1 to TRBJ2-5; D possibly corresponds to TRBD1 (6 bases). The J call may not be correct, given that the DNA end is closer to TRBJ2-7. This CDR3 is 16 amino acids long. CDR1 MGHRA and CDR2 YSYEKL come from the germline V gene. DNA of the CDR3: TGCGCCAGCAGCCAAGATTTGTGGACAGAGAGATACGAGCAGTACTTC. Translation: CASSQDLWTERYEQYF.

This rearrangement joins TRBV6-4 to TRBJ2-7; TRBD2 might be the D (5 bases). Germline assignment: CDR1 MRHNA and CDR2 SNTAGT. The CDR3 is made up of 14 amino acids. Trimming removed 1 base at V and 2 bases at J, with 9 bases between. CDR3 bases: TGTGCCAGCAGTGACTACCAGACTACCTACGAGCAGTACTTC. Translation: CASSDYQTTYEQYF.

The rearrangement joins TRBV9 to TRBJ1-2; 7 nucleotides align to TRBD1. CDR3 size: 20 residues. Germline values: CDR1 SGDLS, CDR2 YYNGEE. Trimming cost V 4 bases and J 3 bases; bases outside gene matches: 24. CDR3 sequence (DNA): TGTGCCAGCAGCTCACCTCTTCCTCAGACAGGGCCAACGTCTCACTATGGCTACACCTTC. Amino acid sequence: CASSSPLPQTGPTSHYGYTF.

Here the CDR3 DNA reads TGTGCCAGCAGCCCCGGACAGGGCGGTTTCTACAATGAGCAGTTCTTC. It translates to CASSPGQGGFYNEQFF. V usage is TRBV5-4 and J usage is TRBJ2-1, with 8 bases fitting TRBD1. Germline lookup yields CDR1 SGHNT and CDR2 YYREEE (reference sequence). The junction had 9 bases not matched to a gene; V was cut back by 4 bases and J by 3 bases. The CDR3 sequence is 16 residues long.

The rearrangement joins TRBV7-2 to TRBJ2-2, with D tentatively TRBD2 (6 bases). This CDR3 has 16 amino acids. Trimming took 0 bases from V and 3 from J, leaving 11 bases between them. Looked up from germline, CDR1 is SGHTA and CDR2 is FQGNSA. The CDR3 sequence: CASSLAVRGYTGELFF. In DNA form, the CDR3 reads TGTGCCAGCAGCTTAGCTGTCCGGGGGTACACCGGGGAGCTGTTTTTT.

This clone was detected once. The rearrangement joins TRBV28 to TRBJ2-7; D is ambiguous. Germline CDR1 MDHEN, CDR2 SYDVKM. Trimming took 4 bases from V and 3 from J, leaving 4 bases between them. The CDR3 loop spans 11 amino acids. CDR3: CASSSIYEQYF. The CDR3 nucleotides are TGTGCCAGCAGTTCCATCTACGAGCAGTACTTC. The full variable domain, its missing parts supplied by reference TRBV28 and TRBJ2-7, is DVKVTQSSRYLVKRTGEKVFLECVQDMDHENMFWYRQDPGLGLRLIYFSYDVKMKEKGDIPEGYSVSREKKERFSLILESASTNQTSMYLCASSSIYEQYFGPGTRLTVT.

This clone showed up just once. The chain has TRBV10-3 and TRBJ2-7, with TRBD1 as a possible D gene (5 bases). This CDR3 has 14 amino acids. V was shortened by 3 bases and J by 3 bases, with 12 bases between the two germline ends. The germline gives CDR1 ENHRY, CDR2 SYGVKD. CDR3 nucleotides: TGTGCCATCAGTGAAGACGACAGAAACTACGAGCAGTACTTC. Translating gives CAISEDDRNYEQYF.

The chain combines TRBV2 with TRBJ2-7; D might be TRBD2 (6 bases). The V and J ends lost 6 bases and 5 bases respectively, with 20 bases between them. Germline loops: CDR1 SNHLY, CDR2 FYNNEI. There are 15 residues in the CDR3. The CDR3 DNA sequence: TGTGCCAGCAGCCCTGAGGGCGGAGGGAGGAACGAGCAGTACTTC. This translates into CASSPEGGGRNEQYF.

This chain uses TRBV28 with TRBJ1-2; D is unclear. Germline CDR1 reads MDHEN; CDR2 reads SYDVKM. The CDR3 is made up of 13 amino acids. Trimming took 3 bases from V and 6 from J, leaving 11 bases between them. The CDR3 DNA follows: TGTGCCAGCAGTTTTGGGGAGGGAGATGGCTACACCTTC. Translated: CASSFGEGDGYTF.

This sequence joins TRBV4-2 and TRBJ2-7; 10 nucleotides align to TRBD1. The CDR3 runs to 15 residues. V lost 0 bases to trimming and J lost 5 bases; unmatched junction nucleotides: 4. Germline V CDR1 and CDR2: LGHNA, YNFKEQ. The CDR3: CASSQETGGGNEQYF. The CDR3 DNA reads as TGTGCCAGCAGCCAAGAGACAGGGGGCGGGAACGAGCAGTACTTC.